Below, one TCR beta chain is given with its context. The sample originates from a study of control samples from healthy donors and cancer patients. CDR1 and CDR2 from the germline V gene are MGHRA and YSYEKL. The CDR3 spans 14 residues. V lost 1 base to trimming and J lost 2 bases, with 8 bases between them. Method: immunoSEQ multiplex PCR; TCRdb's copy keeps in-frame clones and lacks some. This sample has about 89,000 clones, with 86% found just once. The chain is built from TRBV4-1 and TRBJ1-1; D gene uncertain. The source is a man aged 30 to 45 in good health. The sample taken for sequencing was blood. The CDR3 bases are TGCGCCAGCAGCCAAGGGAACAGAAACACTGAAGCTTTCTTT. Amino acids: CASSQGNRNTEAFF.